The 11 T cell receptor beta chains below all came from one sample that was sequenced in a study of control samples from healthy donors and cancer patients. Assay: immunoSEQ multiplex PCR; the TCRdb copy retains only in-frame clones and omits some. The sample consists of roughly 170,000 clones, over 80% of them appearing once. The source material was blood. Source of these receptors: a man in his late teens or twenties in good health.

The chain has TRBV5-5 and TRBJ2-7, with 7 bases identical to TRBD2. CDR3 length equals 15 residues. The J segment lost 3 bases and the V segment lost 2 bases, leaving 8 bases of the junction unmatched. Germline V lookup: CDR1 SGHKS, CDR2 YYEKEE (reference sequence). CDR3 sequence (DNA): TGTGCCAGCAGCTTTTATGGGGGGGACGGCTACGAGCAGTACTTC. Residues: CASSFYGGDGYEQYF.

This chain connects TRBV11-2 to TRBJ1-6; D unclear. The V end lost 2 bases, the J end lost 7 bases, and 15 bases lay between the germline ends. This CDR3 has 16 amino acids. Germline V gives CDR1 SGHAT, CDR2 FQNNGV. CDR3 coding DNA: TGTGCCAGCAGCTTAAACGGCCGGGGAGGGAATTCACCCCTCCACTTT. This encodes CASSLNGRGGNSPLHF.

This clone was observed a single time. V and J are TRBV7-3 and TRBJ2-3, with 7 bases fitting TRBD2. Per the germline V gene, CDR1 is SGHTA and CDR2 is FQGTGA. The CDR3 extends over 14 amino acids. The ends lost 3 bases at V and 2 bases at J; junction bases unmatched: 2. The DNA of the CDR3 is TGTGCCAGCAGCTTCGGACTAGACACAGATACGCAGTATTTT. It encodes CASSFGLDTDTQYF.

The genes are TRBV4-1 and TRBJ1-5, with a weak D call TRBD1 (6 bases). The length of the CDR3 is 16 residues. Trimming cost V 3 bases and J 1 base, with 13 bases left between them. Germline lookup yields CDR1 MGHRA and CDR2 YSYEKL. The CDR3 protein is CASSQQGRVSNQPQHF. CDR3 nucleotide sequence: TGCGCCAGCAGCCAGCAGGGGAGGGTCAGCAATCAGCCCCAGCATTTT.

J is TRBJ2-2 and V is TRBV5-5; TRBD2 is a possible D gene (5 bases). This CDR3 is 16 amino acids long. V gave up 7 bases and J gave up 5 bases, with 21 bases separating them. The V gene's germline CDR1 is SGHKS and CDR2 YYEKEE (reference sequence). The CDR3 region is CASGVYKKPGTGELFF. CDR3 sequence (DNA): TGTGCCAGCGGGGTCTATAAGAAGCCGGGGACCGGGGAGCTGTTTTTT.

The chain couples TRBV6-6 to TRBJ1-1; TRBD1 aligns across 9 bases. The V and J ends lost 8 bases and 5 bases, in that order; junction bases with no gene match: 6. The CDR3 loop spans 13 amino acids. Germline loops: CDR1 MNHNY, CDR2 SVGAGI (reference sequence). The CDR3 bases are TGTGCCAGCCCGCAGGGACAGGGAACTGAAGCTTTCTTT. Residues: CASPQGQGTEAFF.

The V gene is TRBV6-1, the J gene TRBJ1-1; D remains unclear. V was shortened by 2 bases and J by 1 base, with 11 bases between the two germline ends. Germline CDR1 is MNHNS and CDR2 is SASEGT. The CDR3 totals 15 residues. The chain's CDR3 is CASSELGYGNTEAFF. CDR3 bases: TGTGCCAGCAGTGAACTGGGGTACGGGAACACTGAAGCTTTCTTT.

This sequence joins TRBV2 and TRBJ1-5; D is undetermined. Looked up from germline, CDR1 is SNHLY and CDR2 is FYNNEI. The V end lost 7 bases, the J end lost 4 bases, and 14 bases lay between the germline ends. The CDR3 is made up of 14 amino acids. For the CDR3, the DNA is TGTGCCAGCAATTTTAACGCAGAGAATCAGCCCCAGCATTTT. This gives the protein CASNFNAENQPQHF.

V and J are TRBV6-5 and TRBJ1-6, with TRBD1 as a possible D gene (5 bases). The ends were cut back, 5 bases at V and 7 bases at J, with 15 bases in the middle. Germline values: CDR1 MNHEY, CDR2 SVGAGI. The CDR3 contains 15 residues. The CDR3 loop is CASSRADGGNSPLHF. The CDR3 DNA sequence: TGTGCCAGCAGTCGAGCAGACGGGGGGAATTCACCCCTCCACTTT.

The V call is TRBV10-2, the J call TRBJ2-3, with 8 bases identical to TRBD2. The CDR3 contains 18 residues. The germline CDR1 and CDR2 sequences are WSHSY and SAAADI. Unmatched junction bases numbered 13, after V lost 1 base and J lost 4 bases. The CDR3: CASSEFGGGTQGADTQYF. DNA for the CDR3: TGCGCCAGCAGTGAGTTCGGGGGGGGGACCCAGGGCGCAGATACGCAGTATTTT.

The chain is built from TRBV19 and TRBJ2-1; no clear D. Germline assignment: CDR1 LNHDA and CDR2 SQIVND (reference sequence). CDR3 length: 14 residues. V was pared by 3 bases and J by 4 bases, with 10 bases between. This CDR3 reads CASSITRRYNEQFF. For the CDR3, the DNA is TGTGCCAGTAGTATCACACGTCGATACAATGAGCAGTTCTTC.